The 18 T cell receptor beta chains below come from one sample, sequenced in a study of technical replicates of blood from several donors. Using immunoSEQ multiplex PCR, the repertoire was profiled, and TCRdb retains in-frame clones only, with some absent. The sample comprises tens of thousands of clones, just over 90% of which are singletons, and roughly 0.27% rests with the top ten. Material for sequencing was T cells isolated from PBMCs. Receptors were obtained from a human donor in good health.

J is TRBJ1-5 and V is TRBV6-5; 7 positions match TRBD1. Germline V gene sequence: CDR1 MNHEY, CDR2 SVGAGI. This CDR3 is 15 amino acids long. V lost 6 bases, J lost 0 bases, and 5 bases stayed unmatched. The CDR3 spells CASSQGQYSNQPQHF. DNA of the CDR3: TGTGCCAGCAGCCAGGGACAGTATAGCAATCAGCCCCAGCATTTT.

The chain joins TRBV11-2 to TRBJ1-5, with a weak D call TRBD1 (6 bases). Trimming removed 5 bases from V and 2 bases from J, with 13 bases in between. Germline assignment: CDR1 SGHAT and CDR2 FQNNGV. There are 15 residues in the CDR3. The CDR3 DNA sequence: TGTGCCAGCAGCAGAACAGGGTTAGGCAATCAGCCCCAGCATTTT. Translated, it gives CASSRTGLGNQPQHF. The full variable domain, its missing parts supplied by reference TRBV11-2 and TRBJ1-5, is EAGVAQSPRYKIIEKRQSVAFWCNPISGHATLYWYQQILGQGPKLLIQFQNNGVVDDSQLPKDRFSAERLKGVDSTLKIQPAKLEDSAVYLCASSRTGLGNQPQHFGDGTRLSIL.

The genes are TRBV7-7 and TRBJ2-1, with 7 bases aligning to TRBD1. CDR1 and CDR2 from the germline V gene are SSHAT and FNYEAQ (reference sequence). The CDR3 spans 15 residues. V gave up 1 base and J gave up 3 bases; unmatched junction bases: 3. In DNA form, the CDR3 reads TGTGCCAGCAGCTTAGACAGGGGATTCTACAATGAGCAGTTCTTC. This translates into CASSLDRGFYNEQFF.

This clone was observed a few times. This chain joins TRBV11-2 and TRBJ2-2; 11 bases agree with TRBD2. The CDR3 has 18 amino acids. V gave up 1 base and J gave up 5 bases; unmatched junction bases: 9. Germline V gene sequence: CDR1 SGHAT, CDR2 FQNNGV. CDR3 amino acids: CASSLAGTSGRATGELFF. CDR3 DNA sequence: TGTGCCAGCAGCTTAGCGGGAACTAGCGGGAGAGCGACCGGGGAGCTGTTTTTT.

The chain has TRBV27 and TRBJ2-7, with D maybe TRBD2 (7 bases). The germline V gene encodes CDR1 MNHEY and CDR2 SMNVEV (reference sequence). The V end lost 6 bases, the J end lost 2 bases, and 14 bases lay between the germline ends. This CDR3 is 14 amino acids long. The CDR3 coding sequence is TGTGCCAGCAGAGAGGGGGGGAAGCCCTACGAGCAGTACTTC. Translating it yields CASREGGKPYEQYF.

The V and J genes are TRBV20-1 and TRBJ1-2; 8 bases fit TRBD1. The CDR3 loop spans 11 amino acids. In germline, CDR1 is DFQATT, CDR2 SNEGSKA (reference sequence). After removal of 3 bases from V and 8 bases from J, the junction contained 2 bases not matched to a gene. This chain's CDR3 is CSARDRDGYTF. For the CDR3, the DNA is TGCAGTGCTAGGGACAGGGACGGCTACACCTTC.

The table lists this clone with a count of one. V gene TRBV5-1 combines with J gene TRBJ2-1, with TRBD2 matching 12 bases. Germline V lookup: CDR1 SGHRS, CDR2 YFSETQ. Unmatched junction bases numbered 2, after V lost 5 bases and J lost 5 bases. This CDR3 is built from 14 residues. The CDR3, as DNA: TGCGCCAGCAGTACTAGCGGGGGGAACAATGAGCAGTTCTTC. Translating it yields CASSTSGGNNEQFF.

The rearrangement uses TRBV5-5 and TRBJ1-2; 8 bases match TRBD1. This CDR3 is built from 16 residues. The germline V gene encodes CDR1 SGHKS and CDR2 YYEKEE (reference sequence). The trim removed 3 bases at V and 2 bases at J, leaving 9 bases unmatched. The CDR3 DNA is TGTGCCAGCAGCTCAGAAAGACAGGGGCTGAACTATGGCTACACCTTC. This gives the protein CASSSERQGLNYGYTF.

The rearrangement joins TRBV15 to TRBJ2-3, with a possible D match to TRBD2 (5 bases). The CDR3 has 17 residues. Deletions cut 1 base from V and 0 bases from J, with 14 bases between. CDR1 is LNHNV, CDR2 YYDKDF, per germline (reference sequence). DNA for the CDR3: TGTGCCACCAGCAGAGGACGGCTAGCAGCTAGCACAGATACGCAGTATTTT. Amino acid sequence: CATSRGRLAASTDTQYF.

The V call is TRBV4-1, the J call TRBJ2-1; D possibly corresponds to TRBD2 (6 bases). Trimming removed 0 bases from V and 7 bases from J, with 13 bases in between. The CDR3 is 15 amino acids. CDR1 and CDR2 (germline): MGHRA, YSYEKL. For the CDR3, the DNA is TGCGCCAGCAGCCAAGATCACCTTAGCGGAAATGAGCAGTTCTTC. Protein: CASSQDHLSGNEQFF.

The V gene is TRBV7-9, the J gene TRBJ1-5, with 10 bases lining up with TRBD1. The trim removed 4 bases at V and 4 bases at J, leaving 4 bases unmatched. From germline, CDR1 is SEHNR and CDR2 FQNEAQ (reference sequence). The CDR3 has 15 amino acids. Written as DNA, the CDR3 is TGTGCCAGCAGCTCGACAGGGGGCATGAATCAGCCCCAGCATTTT. It is translated as CASSSTGGMNQPQHF.

The chain joins TRBV7-2 to TRBJ2-1; D gene ambiguous. The CDR3 totals 13 residues. In germline, CDR1 is SGHTA, CDR2 FQGNSA. V was shortened by 4 bases and J by 5 bases, with 9 bases between the two germline ends. The CDR3: CASSSTRDNEQFF. The CDR3 bases are TGTGCCAGCAGCTCGACACGTGACAATGAGCAGTTCTTC.

This clone appeared a single time. This chain links TRBV6-5 with TRBJ2-3; 7 bases map to TRBD2. V shed 4 bases and J 0 bases; nucleotides not matched to a gene: 7. This CDR3 is built from 16 residues. Looked up from germline, CDR1 is MNHEY and CDR2 is SVGAGI. CDR3 sequence: CASSWGGAWSTDTQYF. Written as DNA, the CDR3 is TGTGCCAGCAGTTGGGGAGGGGCGTGGAGCACAGATACGCAGTATTTT.

The gene calls are TRBV7-9 and TRBJ2-5; 8 bases are shared with TRBD1. The germline gives CDR1 SEHNR, CDR2 FQNEAQ (reference sequence). Losses at the gene ends were 3 bases for V and 2 bases for J; bases not matched to a gene: 8. The CDR3 is made up of 16 amino acids. The CDR3 region is CASSFGVQGAQETQYF. The CDR3 DNA sequence: TGTGCCAGCAGCTTCGGGGTTCAGGGGGCTCAAGAGACCCAGTACTTC.

The chain is built from TRBV28 and TRBJ1-2; a weak D match, TRBD1 (5 bases). This CDR3 comprises 15 residues. The germline V gene has CDR1 MDHEN and CDR2 SYDVKM. The V and J ends lost 4 bases and 7 bases respectively, with 19 bases between them. Written as DNA, the CDR3 is TGTGCCAGCAGTTCCCCGTGGCAGGGCCTATCTGGCTACACCTTC. This translates into CASSSPWQGLSGYTF.

The V call is TRBV4-1, the J call TRBJ1-2; maybe TRBD1 (5 bases). With 0 bases removed from V and 8 bases from J, the gap between germline ends came to 7 bases. Germline CDR1 is MGHRA and CDR2 is YSYEKL. This CDR3 is built from 12 residues. The CDR3: CASSQEGVGYTF. Here the CDR3 DNA reads TGCGCCAGCAGCCAAGAAGGGGTAGGCTACACCTTC.

CDR3 region: CASSRENTDTQYF. In nucleotides, the CDR3 is TGTGCCAGCAGCCGAGAGAACACAGATACGCAGTATTTT. The chain is built from TRBV5-4 and TRBJ2-3; D gene unclear. This CDR3 region has 13 residues. Germline CDR1 SGHNT, CDR2 YYREEE (reference sequence). V lost 4 bases, J lost 2 bases, and 8 bases lay in between.

This clone was picked up one time. This chain uses TRBV29-1 with TRBJ2-2, with 9 bases that match TRBD2. The CDR3 runs to 16 residues. Germline V gene sequence: CDR1 SQVTM, CDR2 ANQGSEA. Unmatched junction bases numbered 8, after V lost 4 bases and J lost 2 bases. DNA for the CDR3: TGCAGCGTTGGGGCTAGCGGGAAAGGAAACACCGGGGAGCTGTTTTTT. It specifies CSVGASGKGNTGELFF.